This TCR beta chain stems from a study of OX40 agonist ivuxolimab in advanced cancers. For this clone: What it recognizes is unknown.

General study points: At 0.1-3.0 mg/kg, partial responders had clonal expansion among the lowest observed. Relative to CD4+, CD8+ T cells held more expanded clones on average.

Repertoires were generated with immunoSEQ multiplex PCR, while TCRdb's copy carries only in-frame clones and drops some. This sample has some 50,000 clones, with 75% to 85% found just once. This CDR3 is built from 14 residues. Germline V lookup: CDR1 SGHTA, CDR2 FQGNSA. Losses at the gene ends were 6 bases for V and 4 bases for J; bases not matched to a gene: 6. The source was CD4+ or CD8+ T cells sorted from blood, collected in a trial of the OX40 agonist ivuxolimab. This TCR was sampled from an adult with an advanced solid tumor such as melanoma, head and neck, liver or kidney cancer. This chain joins TRBV7-2 and TRBJ1-3; 7 bases agree with TRBD1. The CDR3 is CASRLQGPGNTIYF. The CDR3 nucleotides read TGTGCCAGCAGATTACAGGGGCCCGGAAACACCATATATTTT.